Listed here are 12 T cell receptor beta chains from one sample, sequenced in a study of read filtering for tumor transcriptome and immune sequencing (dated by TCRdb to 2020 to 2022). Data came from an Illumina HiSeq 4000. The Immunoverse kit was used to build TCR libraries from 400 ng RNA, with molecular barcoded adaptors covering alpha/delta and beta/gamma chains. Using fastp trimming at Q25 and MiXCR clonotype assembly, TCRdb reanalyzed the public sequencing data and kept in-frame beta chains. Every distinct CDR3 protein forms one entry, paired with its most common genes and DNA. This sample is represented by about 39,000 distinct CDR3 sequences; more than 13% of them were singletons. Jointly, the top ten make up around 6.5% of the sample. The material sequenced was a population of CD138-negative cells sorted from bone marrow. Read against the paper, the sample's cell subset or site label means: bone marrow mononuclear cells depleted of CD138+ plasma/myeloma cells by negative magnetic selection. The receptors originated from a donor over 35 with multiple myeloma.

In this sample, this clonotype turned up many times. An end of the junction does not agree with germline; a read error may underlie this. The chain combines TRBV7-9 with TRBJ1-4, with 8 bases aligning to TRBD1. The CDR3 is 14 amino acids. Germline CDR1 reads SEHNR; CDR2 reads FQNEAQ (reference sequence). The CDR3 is CASSSGQGREKRFF. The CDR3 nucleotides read TGTGCCAGCAGCTCCGGACAGGGTCGTGAAAAACGGTTTTTT.

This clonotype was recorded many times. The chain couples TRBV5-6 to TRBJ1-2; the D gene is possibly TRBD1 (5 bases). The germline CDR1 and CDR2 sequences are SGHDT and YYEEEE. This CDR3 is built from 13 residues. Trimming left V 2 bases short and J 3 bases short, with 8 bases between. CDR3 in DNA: TGTGCCAGCAGCTTATGGGGGGACTATGGCTACACCTTC. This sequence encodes CASSLWGDYGYTF.

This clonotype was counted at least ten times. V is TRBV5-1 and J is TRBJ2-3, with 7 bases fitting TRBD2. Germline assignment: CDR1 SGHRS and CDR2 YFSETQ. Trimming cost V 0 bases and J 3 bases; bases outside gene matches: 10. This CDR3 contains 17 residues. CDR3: CASSLEASGAATDTQYF. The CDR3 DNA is TGCGCCAGCAGCTTGGAGGCCAGCGGGGCCGCAACAGATACGCAGTATTTT.

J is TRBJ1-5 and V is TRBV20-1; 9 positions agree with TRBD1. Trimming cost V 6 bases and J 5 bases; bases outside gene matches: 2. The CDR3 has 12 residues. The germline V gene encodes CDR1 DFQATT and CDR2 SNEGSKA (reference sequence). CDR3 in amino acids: CSARTGDQPQHF. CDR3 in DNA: TGCAGTGCCAGGACAGGGGATCAGCCCCAGCATTTT.

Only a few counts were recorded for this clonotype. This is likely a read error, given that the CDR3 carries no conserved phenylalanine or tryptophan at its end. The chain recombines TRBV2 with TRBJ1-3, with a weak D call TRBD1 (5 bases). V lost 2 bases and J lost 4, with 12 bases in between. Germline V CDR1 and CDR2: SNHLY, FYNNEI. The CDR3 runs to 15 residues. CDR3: CASSESRGVGNTIYL. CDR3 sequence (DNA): TGTGCCAGCAGTGAATCCCGGGGGGTCGGAAACACCATATATCTT.

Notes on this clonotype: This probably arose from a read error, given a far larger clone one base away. CDR3 sequence (DNA): TGTGCCAGCAGCCCCCGGACAGGGGCAGGCGGGGAGCAGTTTTTT. Its translation: CASSPRTGAGGEQFF. This rearrangement joins TRBV3-2 to TRBJ2-2; the table assigns TRBD1, which was not confirmed against the DNA. TRBV3-2 is a pseudogene locus. The CDR3 extends over 15 amino acids.

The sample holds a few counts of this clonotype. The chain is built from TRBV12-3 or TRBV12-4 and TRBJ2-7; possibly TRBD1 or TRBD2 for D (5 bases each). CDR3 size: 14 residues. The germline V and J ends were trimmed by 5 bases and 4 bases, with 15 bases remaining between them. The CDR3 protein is CASSTGRLSYEQYF. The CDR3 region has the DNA TGTGCCAGCAGTACGGGACGGCTATCGTACGAGCAGTACTTC.

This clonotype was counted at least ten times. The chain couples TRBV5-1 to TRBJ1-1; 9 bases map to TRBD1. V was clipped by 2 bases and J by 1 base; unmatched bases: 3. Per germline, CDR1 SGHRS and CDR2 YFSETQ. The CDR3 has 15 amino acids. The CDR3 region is CASSFGDRENTEAFF. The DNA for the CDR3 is TGCGCCAGCAGCTTCGGGGACAGGGAGAACACTGAAGCTTTCTTT.

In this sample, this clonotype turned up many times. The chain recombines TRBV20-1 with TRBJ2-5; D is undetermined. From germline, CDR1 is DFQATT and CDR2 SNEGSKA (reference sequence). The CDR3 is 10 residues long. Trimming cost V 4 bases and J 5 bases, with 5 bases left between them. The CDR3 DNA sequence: TGCAGTGCTACGTTGGAGACCCAGTACTTC. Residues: CSATLETQYF.

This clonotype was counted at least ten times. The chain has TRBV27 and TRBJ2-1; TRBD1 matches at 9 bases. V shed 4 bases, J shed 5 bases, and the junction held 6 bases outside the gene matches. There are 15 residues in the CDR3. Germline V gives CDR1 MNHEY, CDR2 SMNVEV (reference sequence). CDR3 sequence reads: CASSSTDRGHNEQFF. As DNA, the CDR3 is TGTGCCAGCAGTTCGACGGACAGGGGCCACAATGAGCAGTTCTTC.

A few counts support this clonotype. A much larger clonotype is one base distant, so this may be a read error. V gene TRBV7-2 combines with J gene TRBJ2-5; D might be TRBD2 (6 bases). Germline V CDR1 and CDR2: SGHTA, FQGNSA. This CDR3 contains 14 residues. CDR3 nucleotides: TGTACCAGCAGCTTAGGCACTCAGGGTCCCGGGGGTTGGTTC. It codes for CTSSLGTQGPGGWF.

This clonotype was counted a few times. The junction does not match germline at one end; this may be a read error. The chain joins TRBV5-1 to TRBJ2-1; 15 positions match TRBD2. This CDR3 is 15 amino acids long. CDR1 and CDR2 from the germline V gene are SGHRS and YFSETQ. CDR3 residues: CASSSTGLAGGEQFF. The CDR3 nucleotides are TGCGCTAGCAGCTCGACGGGACTAGCGGGAGGTGAGCAGTTCTTC. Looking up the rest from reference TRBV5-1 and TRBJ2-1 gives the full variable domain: KAGVTQTPRYLIKTRGQQVTLSCSPISGHRSVSWYQQTPGQGLQFLFEYFSETQRNKGNFPGRFSGRQFSNSRSEMNVSTLELGDSALYLCASSSTGLAGGEQFFGPGTRLTVL.